Listed here are 32 T cell receptor beta chains from one sample, sequenced in a study of T cell responses to AZD1222 COVID-19 vaccine. Measured with immunoSEQ multiplex PCR; TCRdb has only the in-frame clones, and not every one. The table has fewer than 130,000 clones, roughly 90% seen once. The source material was peripheral blood, sampled on day 0 of AZD1222 vaccination. All receptors derive from an adult in good health.

The J gene is TRBJ2-4, the V gene TRBV19; D is uncertain. Germline V gene sequence: CDR1 LNHDA, CDR2 SQIVND (reference sequence). The CDR3 is made up of 13 amino acids. Trimming took 6 bases from V and 2 from J, leaving 8 bases between them. The DNA of the CDR3 is TGTGCCAGTAGACCCTTGACCAAAAACATTCAGTACTTC. Translating gives CASRPLTKNIQYF. Full variable domain (remainder filled in from reference TRBV19 and TRBJ2-4): DGGITQSPKYLFRKEGQNVTLSCEQNLNHDAMYWYRQDPGQGLRLIYYSQIVNDFQKGDIAEGYSVSREKKESFPLTVTSAQKNPTAFYLCASRPLTKNIQYFGAGTRLSVL.

J is TRBJ2-7 and V is TRBV7-3; TRBD1 matches 8 bases. Germline V gene sequence: CDR1 SGHTA, CDR2 FQGTGA. There are 15 residues in the CDR3. V was pared by 2 bases and J by 4 bases, with 7 bases of the junction left unmatched. The CDR3 here is CASSLHRQGTYEQYF. CDR3 nucleotide sequence: TGTGCCAGCAGCTTACATAGACAGGGGACTTACGAGCAGTACTTC.

The chain is built from TRBV5-6 and TRBJ2-3, with D perhaps matching TRBD2 (5 bases). In germline, CDR1 is SGHDT, CDR2 YYEEEE. The CDR3 runs 17 residues. With 5 bases removed from V and 0 bases from J, the gap between germline ends came to 19 bases. In DNA, the CDR3 is TGTGCCAGCAGTTTCACGGGATTCCTATCTAGCACAGATACGCAGTATTTT. Translation: CASSFTGFLSSTDTQYF.

This sequence joins TRBV6-5 and TRBJ2-7; 10 bases match TRBD1. This CDR3 spans 15 amino acids. Germline lookup yields CDR1 MNHEY and CDR2 SVGAGI. V was pared by 0 bases and J by 4 bases, with 3 bases of the junction left unmatched. The CDR3 nucleotides are TGTGCCAGCAGTTACTCGACAGGGGGCAAGTACGAGCAGTACTTC. This gives the protein CASSYSTGGKYEQYF.

The chain carries TRBV2 and TRBJ1-4; D gene uncertain. The CDR3 is 15 amino acids. CDR1 and CDR2 from the germline V gene are SNHLY and FYNNEI. Trimming cost V 6 bases and J 7 bases, with 18 bases left between them. The CDR3 DNA is TGTGCCAGCAGCCTCGGGCCCGGATGGCTTGAAAAACTGTTTTTT. It translates to CASSLGPGWLEKLFF.

This clone was observed a single time. The chain is built from TRBV27 and TRBJ1-1; D might be TRBD1 (5 bases). V shed 4 bases and J shed 2 bases, with 17 bases lying between them. The germline gives CDR1 MNHEY, CDR2 SMNVEV (reference sequence). There are 16 residues in the CDR3. CDR3 DNA sequence: TGTGCCAGCAGTTCCCCCACAACCACAGGAAACACTGAAGCTTTCTTT. Its protein product is CASSSPTTTGNTEAFF.

The gene calls are TRBV7-2 and TRBJ1-2; tentatively, D is TRBD1 (6 bases). This CDR3 is 15 amino acids long. In germline, CDR1 is SGHTA, CDR2 FQGNSA. V lost 3 bases to trimming and J lost 4 bases, with 15 bases between them. The CDR3 reads CASSLGAMGGYGYTF. DNA for the CDR3: TGTGCCAGCAGCTTGGGGGCCATGGGGGGCTATGGCTACACCTTC. Together with reference TRBV7-2 and TRBJ1-2, the CDR3 gives the full variable domain: GAGVSQSPSNKVTEKGKDVELRCDPISGHTALYWYRQSLGQGLEFLIYFQGNSAPDKSGLPSDRFSAERTGGSVSTLTIQRTQQEDSAVYLCASSLGAMGGYGYTFGSGTRLTVV.

The chain uses TRBV28 and TRBJ1-1, with D perhaps TRBD1 (6 bases). The CDR3 runs to 15 residues. Germline assignment: CDR1 MDHEN and CDR2 SYDVKM. V lost 7 bases to trimming and J lost 4 bases, with 19 bases between them. DNA of the CDR3: TGTGCCAGCATCGCTTCCAGGGGAATAGTCACTGAAGCTTTCTTT. It encodes CASIASRGIVTEAFF.

In this sample, this clone turned up once. V and J are TRBV29-1 and TRBJ2-7; D is possibly TRBD2 (5 bases). The germline V and J ends were trimmed by 7 bases and 2 bases, with 15 bases remaining between them. Germline V gene lookup returns CDR1 SQVTM and CDR2 ANQGSEA. The length of the CDR3 is 13 residues. The chain's CDR3 is CSAEAGNPYEQYF. DNA for the CDR3: TGCAGCGCGGAGGCCGGAAATCCCTACGAGCAGTACTTC.

The chain joins TRBV10-3 to TRBJ1-2; D unclear. The CDR3 sequence is 14 residues long. Trimming cost V 3 bases and J 2 bases, with 10 bases left between them. Germline assignment: CDR1 ENHRY and CDR2 SYGVKD. The CDR3 loop is CAISDPDTNYGYTF. CDR3 nucleotides: TGTGCCATCAGTGACCCCGACACGAACTATGGCTACACCTTC.

The chain's CDR3 is CASSIQGSSYNSPLHF. The CDR3 DNA sequence: TGTGCCAGTAGTATTCAAGGGAGCTCCTATAATTCACCCCTCCACTTT. V and J are TRBV19 and TRBJ1-6; D remains ambiguous. CDR1 is LNHDA, CDR2 SQIVND, per germline (reference sequence). This CDR3 has 16 residues. V was clipped by 3 bases and J by 0 bases, with 9 bases between them.

Points on this clone: At one end, the junction sequence differs from germline, possibly due to a read error. V and J are TRBV9 and TRBJ1-2; D remains unclear. Germline V gives CDR1 SGDLS, CDR2 YYNGEE. The CDR3 consists of 11 residues. CDR3 protein: CASGSYSPGAF. The CDR3 nucleotides read TGTGCCAGCGGGAGTTATTCCCCGGGTGCCTTC.

The V call is TRBV7-3, the J call TRBJ1-2, with 9 bases that match TRBD1. The germline gives CDR1 SGHTA, CDR2 FQGTGA. This CDR3 has 13 amino acids. J lost 6 bases, V lost 2 bases, and 1 base had no gene match. CDR3 amino acids: CASSLGDRDGYTF. CDR3 in DNA: TGTGCCAGCAGCTTAGGGGACAGGGATGGCTACACCTTC.

The table lists this clone with a few counts. The sample holds other DNA sequences that translate to the same CDR3. The genes are TRBV27 and TRBJ1-5; D uncertain. V lost 2 bases, J lost 2 bases, and 7 bases lay in between. From germline, CDR1 is MNHEY and CDR2 SMNVEV (reference sequence). The CDR3 consists of 14 residues. The CDR3 DNA sequence: TGTGCCAGCAGTTTAAGTGTCGGCAATCAGCCCCAGCATTTT. Its protein product is CASSLSVGNQPQHF.

This clone was counted once. The chain couples TRBV6-5 to TRBJ2-4, with 8 nucleotides matching TRBD1. V lost 6 bases, J lost 9 bases, and 10 bases stayed unmatched. In germline, CDR1 is MNHEY, CDR2 SVGAGI. The CDR3 extends over 14 amino acids. CDR3 sequence: CASRDREARSIQYF. DNA for the CDR3: TGTGCCAGCAGGGACAGGGAGGCTCGCAGCATTCAGTACTTC.

The chain carries TRBV2 and TRBJ2-1, with TRBD2 as a possible D gene (5 bases). Germline V gene sequence: CDR1 SNHLY, CDR2 FYNNEI. V was clipped by 2 bases and J by 5 bases, with 13 bases between them. The CDR3 is made up of 15 amino acids. CDR3 amino acids: CASSEWLAIDNEQFF. The CDR3 nucleotides are TGTGCCAGCAGTGAATGGCTAGCAATAGACAATGAGCAGTTCTTC.

This sequence joins TRBV19 and TRBJ2-1; TRBD2 is a possible D gene (5 bases). V was pared by 6 bases and J by 0 bases, with 12 bases between. Germline values: CDR1 LNHDA, CDR2 SQIVND (reference sequence). The length of the CDR3 is 15 residues. The chain's CDR3 is CASRGDRSSYNEQFF. The DNA of the CDR3 is TGTGCCAGTAGGGGAGATAGATCCTCCTACAATGAGCAGTTCTTC.

The gene calls are TRBV6-2 or TRBV6-3 and TRBJ2-1; 7 nucleotides line up with TRBD2. Germline CDR1 reads MNHEY; CDR2 reads SVGEGT. CDR3 length: 15 residues. V shed 2 bases and J 7 bases; nucleotides not matched to a gene: 8. This chain's CDR3 is CASSYSREGGNEQFF. The CDR3 coding sequence is TGTGCCAGCAGTTACAGCAGGGAGGGTGGAAATGAGCAGTTCTTC.

V usage is TRBV2 and J usage is TRBJ2-1; D uncertain. V was trimmed by 0 bases and J by 2 bases, leaving 11 bases between them. The CDR3 length is 16 residues. Germline V CDR1 and CDR2: SNHLY, FYNNEI. The CDR3 region is CASSEAVSPTYNEQFF. The DNA of the CDR3 is TGTGCCAGCAGTGAAGCGGTCAGCCCGACCTACAATGAGCAGTTCTTC.

V is TRBV6-4 and J is TRBJ1-5; possible D gene TRBD1, 5 bases. This CDR3 spans 13 amino acids. The V end lost 4 bases, the J end lost 7 bases, and 11 bases lay between the germline ends. Germline CDR1 and CDR2: MRHNA and SNTAGT. The CDR3 region has the DNA TGTGCCAGCAGTGTGGGGCCGGGGCAGCCCCAGCATTTT. Its protein is CASSVGPGQPQHF.

This sequence joins TRBV3-1 (or the pseudogene TRBV3-2) and TRBJ2-7; the D call may be TRBD1 or TRBD2 (5 bases each). The ends were cut back, 2 bases at V and 1 base at J, with 12 bases in the middle. The CDR3 extends over 15 amino acids. Germline V lookup: CDR1 LGHDT, CDR2 YNNKEL (reference sequence). The CDR3 loop is CASSQYRGVSYEQYF. CDR3 bases: TGTGCCAGCAGCCAATATCGAGGGGTTTCCTACGAGCAGTACTTC.

This clone showed up just once. This rearrangement joins TRBV28 to TRBJ1-5; D call uncertain. The V gene's germline CDR1 is MDHEN and CDR2 SYDVKM. This CDR3 comprises 14 residues. The germline V and J ends were trimmed by 4 bases and 0 bases, with 7 bases remaining between them. For the CDR3, the DNA is TGTGCCAGCAGTTCCCGGTATAGCAATCAGCCCCAGCATTTT. The encoded protein is CASSSRYSNQPQHF.

This clone was counted between two and nine times. The chain recombines TRBV7-2 with TRBJ1-2; 8 nucleotides line up with TRBD1. Germline CDR1 is SGHTA and CDR2 is FQGNSA. The CDR3 has 13 amino acids. J lost 6 bases, V lost 8 bases, and 8 bases had no gene match. CDR3 nucleotides: TGTGCCAGCCAATACGACAGGGGTAATGGCTACACCTTC. Its protein product is CASQYDRGNGYTF.

V gene TRBV6-5 combines with J gene TRBJ2-7; weak D call: TRBD1 (6 bases). This CDR3 comprises 12 residues. Trimming pared 10 bases from V and 5 bases from J, leaving 15 bases between. CDR1 and CDR2 (germline): MNHEY, SVGAGI. Here the CDR3 DNA reads TGTGCCACAGGCTGGGGGCCCCACGAGCAGTACTTC. Amino acids: CATGWGPHEQYF.

The genes are TRBV5-4 and TRBJ2-7, with TRBD1 as a possible D gene (5 bases). The CDR3 extends over 14 amino acids. Germline loops: CDR1 SGHNT, CDR2 YYREEE (reference sequence). The V and J ends lost 4 bases and 0 bases respectively, with 11 bases between them. The CDR3 sequence is CASSPGLYSYEQYF. CDR3 coding DNA: TGTGCCAGCAGCCCAGGGCTCTACTCCTACGAGCAGTACTTC.

This chain connects TRBV3-1 (or the pseudogene TRBV3-2) to TRBJ2-3; D possibly corresponds to TRBD2 (7 bases). Trimming removed 4 bases from V and 4 bases from J, with 9 bases in between. The CDR3 has 13 amino acids. Germline CDR1 LGHDT, CDR2 YNNKEL (reference sequence). The CDR3 region is CASSRGGPDTQYF. In nucleotides, the CDR3 is TGTGCCAGCAGCCGGGGGGGCCCAGATACGCAGTATTTT.

The chain has TRBV23-1 and TRBJ1-2, with 9 bases matching TRBD1. TRBV23-1 is treated as an ORF (open reading frame) with a function not yet certain. The CDR3 loop spans 15 amino acids. V lost 4 bases to trimming and J lost 4 bases; unmatched junction nucleotides: 7. The CDR3 DNA reads as TGCGCCAGCAGTCTTCCCCGGGACAGGGCCTATGGCTACACCTTC. Amino acids: CASSLPRDRAYGYTF.

The gene calls are TRBV29-1 and TRBJ2-7; D is perhaps TRBD1 (7 bases). V was clipped by 4 bases and J by 4 bases, with 17 bases between them. This CDR3 region has 14 residues. Germline V lookup: CDR1 SQVTM, CDR2 ANQGSEA. Here the CDR3 DNA reads TGCAGCGTTGTCGGTGACAGGGCGGGATACGAGCAGTACTTC. Amino acid sequence: CSVVGDRAGYEQYF.

The chain has TRBV11-2 and TRBJ2-7; no definite D call. CDR3 length: 12 residues. Trimming took off 1 base at V and 3 bases at J, with 4 bases between the two ends. CDR1 is SGHAT and CDR2 is FQNNGV in the germline V gene. The CDR3 DNA follows: TGTGCCAGCAGCTTAGGAATCTACGAGCAGTACTTC. It translates to CASSLGIYEQYF.

This chain connects TRBV7-9 to TRBJ1-2, with TRBD1 as a possible D gene (5 bases). Germline-derived CDR1 and CDR2 are SEHNR and FQNEAQ (reference sequence). CDR3 length: 15 amino acids. V lost 1 base to trimming and J lost 6 bases, with 15 bases between them. The CDR3 nucleotides read TGTGCCAGCAGCTTAGTTATGACAGTTACAGATGGCTACACCTTC. Translation: CASSLVMTVTDGYTF.

The chain combines TRBV12-3 or TRBV12-4 with TRBJ1-1, with D possibly matching TRBD1 (5 bases). CDR3 length: 12 residues. V was trimmed by 6 bases and J by 8 bases, leaving 13 bases between them. DNA of the CDR3: TGTGCCAGCAGAACTCAGGGCGCCGAAGCTTTCTTT. Translating it yields CASRTQGAEAFF.

This clone was observed a handful of times. V gene TRBV28 combines with J gene TRBJ1-6; 8 nucleotides align to TRBD1. The germline gives CDR1 MDHEN, CDR2 SYDVKM. This CDR3 contains 18 residues. The J segment lost 3 bases and the V segment lost 6 bases, leaving 13 bases of the junction unmatched. The CDR3 DNA reads TGTGCCAGCAGATGGACAGGGTCCCCCGACATCTATAATTCACCCCTCCACTTT. Its protein product is CASRWTGSPDIYNSPLHF.